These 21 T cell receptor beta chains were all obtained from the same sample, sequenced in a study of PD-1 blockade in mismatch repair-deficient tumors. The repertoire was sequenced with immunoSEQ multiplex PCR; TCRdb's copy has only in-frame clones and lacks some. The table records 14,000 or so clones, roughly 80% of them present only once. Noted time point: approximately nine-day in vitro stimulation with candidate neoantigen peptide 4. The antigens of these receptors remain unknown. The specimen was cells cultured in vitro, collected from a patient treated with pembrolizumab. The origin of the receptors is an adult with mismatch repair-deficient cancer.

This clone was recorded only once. CDR3 amino acids: CASSQTVSYNEQFF. The CDR3 bases are TGTGCCAGCAGTCAGACTGTCTCCTACAATGAGCAGTTCTTC. V gene TRBV7-9 combines with J gene TRBJ2-1; no clear D gene. This CDR3 is built from 14 residues. Germline-derived CDR1 and CDR2 are SEHNR and FQNEAQ (reference sequence). Trimming cost V 6 bases and J 0 bases, with 9 bases left between them.

The CDR3 loop reads CASKDRVYEQYF. The DNA of the CDR3 is TGCGCCAGCAAAGACCGCGTCTACGAGCAGTACTTC. The V and J genes are TRBV10-1 and TRBJ2-7; no firm D call. The CDR3 is 12 amino acids. Germline V gene lookup returns CDR1 WNHNN and CDR2 SYGVQD (reference sequence). V lost 7 bases, J lost 3 bases, and 10 bases lay in between.

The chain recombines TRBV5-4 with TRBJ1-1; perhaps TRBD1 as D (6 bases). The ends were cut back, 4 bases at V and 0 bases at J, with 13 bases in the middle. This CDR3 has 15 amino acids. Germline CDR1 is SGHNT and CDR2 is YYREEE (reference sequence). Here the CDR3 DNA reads TGTGCCAGCAGCCACCGGGACACCTTGAACACTGAAGCTTTCTTT. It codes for CASSHRDTLNTEAFF. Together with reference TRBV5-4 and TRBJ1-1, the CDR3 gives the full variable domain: ETGVTQSPTHLIKTRGQQVTLRCSSQSGHNTVSWYQQALGQGPQFIFQYYREEENGRGNFPPRFSGLQFPNYSSELNVNALELDDSALYLCASSHRDTLNTEAFFGQGTRLTVV.

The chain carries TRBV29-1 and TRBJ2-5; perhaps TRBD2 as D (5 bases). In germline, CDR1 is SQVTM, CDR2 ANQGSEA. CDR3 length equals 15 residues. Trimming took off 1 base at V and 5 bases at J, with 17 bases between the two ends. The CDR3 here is CSVEGAGLGEETQYF. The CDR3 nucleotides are TGCAGCGTTGAAGGGGCCGGATTGGGAGAGGAGACCCAGTACTTC.

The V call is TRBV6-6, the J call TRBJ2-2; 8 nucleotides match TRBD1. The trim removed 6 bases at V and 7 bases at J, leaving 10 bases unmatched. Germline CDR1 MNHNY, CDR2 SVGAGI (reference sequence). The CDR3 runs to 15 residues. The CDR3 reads CASRETGGRNGELFF. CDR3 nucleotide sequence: TGTGCCAGCAGGGAAACAGGGGGGAGGAACGGGGAGCTGTTTTTT.

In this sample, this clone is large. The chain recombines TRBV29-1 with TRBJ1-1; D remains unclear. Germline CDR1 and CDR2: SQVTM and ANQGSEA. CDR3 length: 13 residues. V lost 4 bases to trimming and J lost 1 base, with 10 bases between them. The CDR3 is CSVVVLQNTEAFF. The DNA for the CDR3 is TGCAGCGTTGTTGTACTCCAGAACACTGAAGCTTTCTTT. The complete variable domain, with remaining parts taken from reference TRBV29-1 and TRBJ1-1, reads SAVISQKPSRDICQRGTSLTIQCQVDSQVTMMFWYRQQPGQSLTLIATANQGSEATYESGFVIDKFPISRPNLTFSTLTVSNMSPEDSSIYLCSVVVLQNTEAFFGQGTRLTVV.

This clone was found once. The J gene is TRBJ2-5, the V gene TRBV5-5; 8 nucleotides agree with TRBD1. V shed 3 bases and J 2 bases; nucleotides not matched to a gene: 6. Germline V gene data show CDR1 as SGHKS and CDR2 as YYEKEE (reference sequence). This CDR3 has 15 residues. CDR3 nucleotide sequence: TGTGCCAGCAGCTCGCGGGGACAGGCACAAGAGACCCAGTACTTC. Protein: CASSSRGQAQETQYF.

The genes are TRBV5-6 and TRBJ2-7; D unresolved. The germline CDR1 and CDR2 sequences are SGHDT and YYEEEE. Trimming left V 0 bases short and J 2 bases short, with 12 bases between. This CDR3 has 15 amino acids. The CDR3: CASSLVDRDTYEQYF. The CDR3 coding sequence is TGTGCCAGCAGCTTGGTAGACCGTGATACCTACGAGCAGTACTTC. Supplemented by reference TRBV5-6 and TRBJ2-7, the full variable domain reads DAGVTQSPTHLIKTRGQQVTLRCSPKSGHDTVSWYQQALGQGPQFIFQYYEEEERQRGNFPDRFSGHQFPNYSSELNVNALLLGDSALYLCASSLVDRDTYEQYFGPGTRLTVT.

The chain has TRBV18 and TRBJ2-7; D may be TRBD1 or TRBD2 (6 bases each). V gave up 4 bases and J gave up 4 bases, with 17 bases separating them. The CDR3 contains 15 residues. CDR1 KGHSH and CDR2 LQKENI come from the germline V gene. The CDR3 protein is CASSLSGGGQYEQYF. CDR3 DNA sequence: TGTGCCAGCTCACTTAGCGGTGGGGGGCAATACGAGCAGTACTTC.

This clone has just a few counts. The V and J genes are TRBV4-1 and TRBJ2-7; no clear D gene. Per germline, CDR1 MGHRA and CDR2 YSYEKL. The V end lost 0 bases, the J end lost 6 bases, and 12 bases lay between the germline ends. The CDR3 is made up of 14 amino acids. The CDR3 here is CASSQEQLSREQYF. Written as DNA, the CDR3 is TGCGCCAGCAGCCAAGAGCAGTTGAGTCGCGAGCAGTACTTC.

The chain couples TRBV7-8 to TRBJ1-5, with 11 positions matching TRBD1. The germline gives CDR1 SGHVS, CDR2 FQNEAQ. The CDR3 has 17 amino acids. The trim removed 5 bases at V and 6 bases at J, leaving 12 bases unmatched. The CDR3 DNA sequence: TGTGCCAGCAGCAGAATAGGGACAGGGGGATTGATTCAGCCCCAGCATTTT. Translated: CASSRIGTGGLIQPQHF.

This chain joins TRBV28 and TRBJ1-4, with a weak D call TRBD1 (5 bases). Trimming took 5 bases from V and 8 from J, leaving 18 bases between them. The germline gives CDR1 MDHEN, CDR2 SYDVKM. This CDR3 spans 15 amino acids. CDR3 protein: CASSRLGAGGEKLFF. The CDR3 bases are TGTGCCAGCAGTCGCCTAGGGGCCGGCGGGGAAAAACTGTTTTTT.

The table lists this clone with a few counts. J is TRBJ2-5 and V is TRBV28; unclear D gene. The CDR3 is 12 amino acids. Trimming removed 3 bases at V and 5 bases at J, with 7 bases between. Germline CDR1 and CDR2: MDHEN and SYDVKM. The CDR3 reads CASSFWVETQYF. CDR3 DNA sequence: TGTGCCAGCAGTTTTTGGGTGGAGACCCAGTACTTC.

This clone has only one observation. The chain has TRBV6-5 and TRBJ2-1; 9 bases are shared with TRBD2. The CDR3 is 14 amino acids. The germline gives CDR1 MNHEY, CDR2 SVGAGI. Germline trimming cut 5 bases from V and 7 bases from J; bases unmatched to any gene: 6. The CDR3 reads CASSGFLAGNEQFF. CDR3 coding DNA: TGTGCCAGCAGTGGGTTCCTAGCGGGGAATGAGCAGTTCTTC.

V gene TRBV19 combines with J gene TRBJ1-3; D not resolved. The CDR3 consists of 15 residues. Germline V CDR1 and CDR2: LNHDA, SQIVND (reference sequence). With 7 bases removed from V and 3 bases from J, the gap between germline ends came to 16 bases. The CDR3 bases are TGTGCCAGTACGGAGCGGCGGGCAAGTGGAAACACCATATATTTT. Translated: CASTERRASGNTIYF.

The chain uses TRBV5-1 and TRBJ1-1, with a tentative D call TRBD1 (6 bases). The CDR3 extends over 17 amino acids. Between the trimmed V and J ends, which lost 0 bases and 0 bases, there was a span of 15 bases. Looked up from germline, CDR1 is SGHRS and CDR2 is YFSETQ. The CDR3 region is CASSLEQGDPLNTEAFF. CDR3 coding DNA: TGCGCCAGCAGCTTGGAACAGGGAGATCCACTGAACACTGAAGCTTTCTTT.

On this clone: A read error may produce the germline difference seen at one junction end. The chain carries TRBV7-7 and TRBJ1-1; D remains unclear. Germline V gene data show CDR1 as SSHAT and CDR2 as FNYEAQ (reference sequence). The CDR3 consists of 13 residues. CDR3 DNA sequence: TGTGCTAGCAGCTTCAGTCCTAACACTGAAGCTTTCTTT. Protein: CASSFSPNTEAFF. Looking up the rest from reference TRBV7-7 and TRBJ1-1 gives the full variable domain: GAGVSQSPRYKVTKRGQDVTLRCDPISSHATLYWYQQALGQGPEFLTYFNYEAQPDKSGLPSDRFSAERPEGSISTLTIQRTEQRDSAMYRCASSFSPNTEAFFGQGTRLTVV.

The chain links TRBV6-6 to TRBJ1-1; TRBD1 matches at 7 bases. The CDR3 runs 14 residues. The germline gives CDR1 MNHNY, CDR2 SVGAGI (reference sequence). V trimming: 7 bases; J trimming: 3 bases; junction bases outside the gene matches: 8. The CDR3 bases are TGTGCCAGCACCCTAGGACAGGCGGACACTGAAGCTTTCTTT. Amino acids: CASTLGQADTEAFF.

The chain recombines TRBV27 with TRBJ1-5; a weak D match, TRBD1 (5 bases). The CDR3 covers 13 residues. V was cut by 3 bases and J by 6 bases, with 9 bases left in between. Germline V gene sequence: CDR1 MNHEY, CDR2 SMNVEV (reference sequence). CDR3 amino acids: CASSFREGQPQHF. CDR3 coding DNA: TGTGCCAGCAGTTTCAGGGAGGGTCAGCCCCAGCATTTT.

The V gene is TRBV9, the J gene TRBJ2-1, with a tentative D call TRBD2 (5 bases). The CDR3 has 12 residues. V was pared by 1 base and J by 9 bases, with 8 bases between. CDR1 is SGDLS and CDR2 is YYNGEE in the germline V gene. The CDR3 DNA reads TGTGCCAGCAGCGTACCTAGCTCTGAGCAGTTCTTC. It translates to CASSVPSSEQFF.

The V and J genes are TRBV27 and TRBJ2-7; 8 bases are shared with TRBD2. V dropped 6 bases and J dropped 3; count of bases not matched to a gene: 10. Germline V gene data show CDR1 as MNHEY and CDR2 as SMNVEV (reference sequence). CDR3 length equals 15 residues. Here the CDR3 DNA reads TGTGCCAGCAGAGCATTTAGCGGGGCCCTCTACGAGCAGTACTTC. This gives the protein CASRAFSGALYEQYF.